The 29 T cell receptor beta chains in this list originate from one sample, sequenced in a study of siplizumab effects on memory and regulatory T cells. Method: immunoSEQ multiplex PCR; TCRdb's copy keeps in-frame clones and lacks some. The repertoire holds some 75,000 clones, with 85% to 95% as singletons. The sequenced material came from CD8+ T cells sorted from blood. These receptors originate from a human donor in good health.

The gene calls are TRBV5-6 and TRBJ2-7; D call uncertain. Trimming pared 4 bases from V and 3 bases from J, leaving 14 bases between. CDR3 size: 14 residues. The germline gives CDR1 SGHDT, CDR2 YYEEEE. In DNA, the CDR3 is TGTGCCAGCAGCCCTCTGGGGTCCTACTACGAGCAGTACTTC. It codes for CASSPLGSYYEQYF.

Here the CDR3 DNA reads TGTGCCACCAGCTCCGCGTCTAACTATGGCTACACCTTC. This translates into CATSSASNYGYTF. The chain has TRBV15 and TRBJ1-2; D is unresolved. Trimming left V 5 bases short and J 0 bases short, with 7 bases between. Germline lookup yields CDR1 LNHNV and CDR2 YYDKDF (reference sequence). CDR3 length: 13 residues.

The rearrangement joins TRBV29-1 to TRBJ2-5; D gene ambiguous. CDR1 SQVTM and CDR2 ANQGSEA come from the germline V gene. The CDR3 contains 12 residues. V was cut by 0 bases and J by 7 bases, with 9 bases left in between. DNA of the CDR3: TGCAGCGTTGAAGATGAGCTCTGGACCCAGTACTTC. It translates to CSVEDELWTQYF.

The rearrangement links TRBV29-1 to TRBJ1-2; 7 bases are shared with TRBD1. The V gene end was trimmed by 7 bases and the J gene end by 3 bases; junction bases not matched to a gene: 2. Per germline, CDR1 SQVTM and CDR2 ANQGSEA. The CDR3 totals 11 residues. Here the CDR3 reads CSAGTDYGYTF. CDR3 DNA sequence: TGCAGCGCAGGGACAGACTATGGCTACACCTTC.

The chain has TRBV2 and TRBJ2-3; a weak D match, TRBD2 (5 bases). V was pared by 6 bases and J by 0 bases, with 10 bases between. The CDR3 has 14 amino acids. Germline CDR1 is SNHLY and CDR2 is FYNNEI. CDR3 sequence (DNA): TGTGCCAGCAGAGGGAGCGATAGCACAGATACGCAGTATTTT. This sequence encodes CASRGSDSTDTQYF.

The genes are TRBV10-2 and TRBJ2-1; D call uncertain. This CDR3 comprises 9 residues. The germline V and J ends were trimmed by 9 bases and 9 bases, with 6 bases remaining between them. Per the germline V gene, CDR1 is WSHSY and CDR2 is SAAADI. In nucleotides, the CDR3 is TGCGCCAGGAGTAGTGAGCAGTTCTTC. This translates into CARSSEQFF.

The V call is TRBV4-1, the J call TRBJ1-2; the D gene is possibly TRBD1 (5 bases). CDR1 is MGHRA and CDR2 is YSYEKL in the germline V gene. The CDR3 is 15 residues long. Trimming shortened V by 0 bases and J by 6 bases, and 14 bases separated the two germline ends. The CDR3 region is CASSQDGTGAHGYTF. DNA of the CDR3: TGCGCCAGCAGCCAAGATGGGACTGGGGCCCATGGCTACACCTTC.

This chain joins TRBV7-9 and TRBJ2-2; tentative D call: TRBD1 (6 bases). CDR3 length equals 13 residues. V lost 10 bases and J 2 bases, leaving 11 bases between the germline ends. CDR1 SEHNR and CDR2 FQNEAQ come from the germline V gene (reference sequence). CDR3 sequence reads: CATGQLNTGELFF. The CDR3 DNA is TGTGCCACCGGACAGCTTAACACCGGGGAGCTGTTTTTT.

This clone was counted once. The chain employs TRBV5-4 and TRBJ1-2; D remains ambiguous. This CDR3 has 12 residues. Trimming pared 3 bases from V and 5 bases from J, leaving 8 bases between. Per the germline V gene, CDR1 is SGHNT and CDR2 is YYREEE (reference sequence). The CDR3 loop is CASSSGDYGYTF. DNA for the CDR3: TGTGCCAGCAGCTCCGGAGATTATGGCTACACCTTC.

J is TRBJ2-7 and V is TRBV5-1, with 7 bases matching TRBD2. Germline CDR1 is SGHRS and CDR2 is YFSETQ. CDR3 size: 13 residues. V was pared by 4 bases and J by 2 bases, with 3 bases of the junction left unmatched. CDR3 loop: CASSDGGTYEQYF. As DNA, the CDR3 is TGCGCCAGCAGCGACGGGGGGACCTACGAGCAGTACTTC.

The chain combines TRBV5-1 with TRBJ2-1, with D possibly being TRBD1 (6 bases). From germline, CDR1 is SGHRS and CDR2 YFSETQ. V was cut by 0 bases and J by 4 bases, with 11 bases left in between. The CDR3 runs 15 residues. In nucleotides, the CDR3 is TGCGCCAGCAGCTTGGTTTCGGGGACATACAATGAGCAGTTCTTC. Translation gives CASSLVSGTYNEQFF.

This rearrangement joins TRBV28 to TRBJ1-3, with 9 bases that match TRBD1. Germline values: CDR1 MDHEN, CDR2 SYDVKM. The CDR3 extends over 16 amino acids. With V trimmed by 2 bases and J by 1 base, 3 bases remained unmatched. CDR3 in amino acids: CASSLPTGGSGNTIYF. The CDR3 DNA follows: TGTGCCAGCAGTTTACCGACAGGGGGTTCTGGAAACACCATATATTTT.

CDR3 amino acids: CASSSLSTASGETQYF. The CDR3 DNA is TGTGCCAGCAGTTCTTTATCCACCGCCTCCGGGGAGACCCAGTACTTC. The chain recombines TRBV28 with TRBJ2-5; no clear D gene. Trimming removed 4 bases from V and 5 bases from J, with 20 bases in between. Germline CDR1 MDHEN, CDR2 SYDVKM. The CDR3 has 16 residues.

The chain couples TRBV19 to TRBJ2-7; TRBD2 is a possible D gene (6 bases). The CDR3 is made up of 13 amino acids. In germline, CDR1 is LNHDA, CDR2 SQIVND (reference sequence). Trimming removed 3 bases at V and 3 bases at J, with 9 bases between. The CDR3 DNA is TGTGCCAGTAGTATCGGGCGGGGCTACGAGCAGTACTTC. This gives the protein CASSIGRGYEQYF. Based on the CDR3 plus reference TRBV19 and TRBJ2-7, the full variable domain is DGGITQSPKYLFRKEGQNVTLSCEQNLNHDAMYWYRQDPGQGLRLIYYSQIVNDFQKGDIAEGYSVSREKKESFPLTVTSAQKNPTAFYLCASSIGRGYEQYFGPGTRLTVT.

The rearrangement links TRBV7-9 to TRBJ2-7; TRBD1 aligns across 9 bases. Germline values: CDR1 SEHNR, CDR2 FQNEAQ (reference sequence). The trim removed 5 bases at V and 5 bases at J, leaving 10 bases unmatched. The length of the CDR3 is 15 residues. The DNA of the CDR3 is TGTGCCAGCAGCACTGGACAGGGGACGGAGGACGAGCAGTACTTC. Amino acids: CASSTGQGTEDEQYF.

V is TRBV27 and J is TRBJ1-2, with no clear D. The CDR3 sequence is 13 residues long. Germline V gene data show CDR1 as MNHEY and CDR2 as SMNVEV (reference sequence). V was pared by 5 bases and J by 0 bases, with 7 bases between. In DNA form, the CDR3 reads TGTGCCAGCAGTCGGATCGCTAACTATGGCTACACCTTC. This translates into CASSRIANYGYTF.

The rearrangement uses TRBV12-5 and TRBJ1-2; the D gene is possibly TRBD1 (5 bases). V was pared by 6 bases and J by 8 bases, with 7 bases between. Germline V gene data show CDR1 as LGHNT and CDR2 as FRNRAP. The CDR3 sequence is 10 residues long. CDR3 nucleotide sequence: TGTGCTAGTGGCGGGGGGGGCTACACCTTC. It specifies CASGGGGYTF.

The V gene is TRBV19, the J gene TRBJ1-1, with a possible D match to TRBD1 (5 bases). This CDR3 region has 12 residues. Per the germline V gene, CDR1 is LNHDA and CDR2 is SQIVND (reference sequence). Trimming left V 5 bases short and J 1 base short, with 5 bases between. The CDR3 DNA sequence: TGTGCCAGTAGTGGGGGGAACACTGAAGCTTTCTTT. The encoded protein is CASSGGNTEAFF.

The chain uses TRBV6-5 and TRBJ2-7; D uncertain. Trimming stripped 3 bases from V and 3 bases from J, with 12 bases between. CDR3 size: 14 residues. Per germline, CDR1 MNHEY and CDR2 SVGAGI. CDR3 amino acids: CASSYSSTVYEQYF. The CDR3 DNA reads TGTGCCAGCAGTTATTCTTCCACAGTCTACGAGCAGTACTTC.

The chain recombines TRBV10-3 with TRBJ1-1; D is unresolved. V lost 6 bases to trimming and J lost 4 bases, with 9 bases between them. The CDR3 contains 12 residues. Germline loops: CDR1 ENHRY, CDR2 SYGVKD. CDR3 nucleotide sequence: TGTGCCATCAGGGTGGGGAGCACTGAAGCTTTCTTT. It yields the protein CAIRVGSTEAFF.

The chain combines TRBV29-1 with TRBJ2-1, with TRBD2 identical over 11 bases. This CDR3 has 12 residues. Germline V gene lookup returns CDR1 SQVTM and CDR2 ANQGSEA. After removal of 8 bases from V and 10 bases from J, the junction contained 7 bases not matched to a gene. CDR3 sequence reads: CSTSGTSGEQFF. The DNA of the CDR3 is TGCAGCACCTCCGGGACTAGCGGCGAGCAGTTCTTC.

The chain recombines TRBV7-7 with TRBJ2-1, with 7 bases that match TRBD1. CDR1 and CDR2 (germline): SSHAT, FNYEAQ (reference sequence). V shed 5 bases and J 5 bases; nucleotides not matched to a gene: 9. The CDR3 covers 15 residues. CDR3 bases: TGTGCCAGCAGCCCATTTCGGACAGGCAACAATGAGCAGTTCTTC. Amino acids: CASSPFRTGNNEQFF.

V and J are TRBV7-2 and TRBJ2-7; D not certain. The V end lost 1 base, the J end lost 3 bases, and 10 bases lay between the germline ends. The CDR3 contains 14 residues. CDR1 is SGHTA, CDR2 FQGNSA, per germline. The DNA for the CDR3 is TGTGCCAGCAGCTTAGGCTCCCAGAACTACGAGCAGTACTTC. It encodes CASSLGSQNYEQYF.

The rearrangement uses TRBV10-1 and TRBJ2-7, with D possibly matching TRBD2 (6 bases). The CDR3 has 15 residues. Deletions cut 3 bases from V and 0 bases from J, with 12 bases between. Looked up from germline, CDR1 is WNHNN and CDR2 is SYGVQD (reference sequence). CDR3 DNA sequence: TGCGCCAGCAGTGATGGTGGAGGGGACTCCTACGAGCAGTACTTC. As protein: CASSDGGGDSYEQYF.

Turning to this clone: At one of its ends the junction is not consistent with the germline gene, which may arise from a read error. This rearrangement joins TRBV5-1 to TRBJ2-7, with TRBD1 matching over 8 bases. The CDR3 totals 13 residues. Germline CDR1 and CDR2: SGHRS and YFSETQ. Written as DNA, the CDR3 is TGCGCCAGCAGCCCCACCGGGGGACAGGAGTTTGACTTC. Residues: CASSPTGGQEFDF.

J is TRBJ1-1 and V is TRBV20-1; the D is unclear. The CDR3 length is 10 residues. Trimming took off 5 bases at V and 3 bases at J, with 4 bases between the two ends. Germline values: CDR1 DFQATT, CDR2 SNEGSKA (reference sequence). CDR3 protein: CSAVDTEAFF. DNA for the CDR3: TGCAGTGCTGTAGACACTGAAGCTTTCTTT.

The V gene is TRBV4-1, the J gene TRBJ2-3, with 14 nucleotides matching TRBD2. Germline assignment: CDR1 MGHRA and CDR2 YSYEKL. The CDR3 contains 17 residues. The V gene end was trimmed by 1 base and the J gene end by 6 bases; junction bases not matched to a gene: 6. The CDR3 is CASSQGLAGGPADTQYF. The DNA of the CDR3 is TGCGCCAGCAGCCAAGGACTAGCGGGGGGGCCGGCGGATACGCAGTATTTT.

The chain carries TRBV6-5 and TRBJ2-7, with D unresolved. This CDR3 region has 13 residues. The germline V gene encodes CDR1 MNHEY and CDR2 SVGAGI. Trimming removed 6 bases from V and 5 bases from J, with 14 bases in between. The CDR3 protein is CASRLTAGDEQYF. The CDR3 DNA is TGTGCCAGCAGGTTAACTGCCGGCGACGAGCAGTACTTC.

V and J are TRBV2 and TRBJ2-5; D might be TRBD2 (6 bases). CDR1 SNHLY and CDR2 FYNNEI come from the germline V gene. The CDR3 has 14 residues. Trimming left V 3 bases short and J 5 bases short, with 13 bases between. Here the CDR3 reads CASSEAEGWETQYF. The DNA for the CDR3 is TGTGCCAGCAGTGAGGCGGAGGGCTGGGAGACCCAGTACTTC.